These 6 T cell receptor beta chains share one sample of origin, sequenced in a study of T-cell reconstitution after alpha-beta-depleted transplantation in children. Unique molecular identifiers were incorporated when the TCRbeta library was constructed. Each CDR3 protein is one row after TCRdb ran MiXCR on the PCR reads. The sample lists roughly 100,000 distinct CDR3 sequences; 7% to 10% were seen once. Sequenced here: PBMCs from the stem cell graft donor, sampled from the stem cell graft. The receptors shown here come from a human donor who donated a stem cell graft to a child with congenital amegakaryocytic thrombocytopenia.

This clonotype was observed at least ten times. V usage is TRBV4-2 and J usage is TRBJ2-7; 7 nucleotides match TRBD2. CDR1 LGHNA and CDR2 YNFKEQ come from the germline V gene. The CDR3 consists of 14 residues. With V trimmed by 3 bases and J by 4 bases, 6 bases remained unmatched. CDR3 amino acids: CASSHGTNPYEQYF. Here the CDR3 DNA reads TGTGCCAGCAGCCACGGGACTAACCCTTACGAGCAGTACTTC.

This clonotype has at least ten counts. The chain is built from TRBV11-2 and TRBJ2-3; D tentatively reads TRBD1 or TRBD2 (5 bases each). The germline gives CDR1 SGHAT, CDR2 FQNNGV. V was pared by 3 bases and J by 0 bases, with 7 bases between. The CDR3 contains 14 residues. CDR3 amino acids: CASSLGDSTDTQYF. Here the CDR3 DNA reads TGTGCCAGCAGCTTGGGGGACAGCACAGATACGCAGTATTTT.

This clonotype was seen many times. CDR3 sequence: CASSLGPNRDSPLHF. The DNA of the CDR3 is TGCGCCAGCAGCTTGGGGCCCAACAGGGATTCACCCCTCCACTTT. The rearrangement uses TRBV5-1 and TRBJ1-6; TRBD1 might be the D (6 bases). CDR1 is SGHRS, CDR2 YFSETQ, per germline. Trimming shortened V by 0 bases and J by 8 bases, and 12 bases separated the two germline ends. CDR3 length equals 15 residues.

This clonotype was observed many times. V is TRBV20-1 and J is TRBJ1-5; 9 bases map to TRBD1. Per germline, CDR1 DFQATT and CDR2 SNEGSKA (reference sequence). V was pared by 0 bases and J by 2 bases, with 11 bases of the junction left unmatched. The CDR3 loop spans 18 amino acids. The CDR3 is CSARDRGDRVSGNQPQHF. The CDR3 DNA reads as TGCAGTGCTAGAGATAGGGGGGACAGGGTTTCTGGCAATCAGCCCCAGCATTTT.

This clonotype has just a few counts. The rearrangement joins TRBV5-1 to TRBJ2-3; 12 bases match TRBD2. CDR3 length: 19 residues. The trim removed 1 base at V and 0 bases at J, leaving 9 bases unmatched. Germline V gives CDR1 SGHRS, CDR2 YFSETQ. CDR3 residues: CASSLKGTSGRTSTDTQYF. CDR3 nucleotides: TGCGCCAGCAGCTTGAAAGGGACTAGCGGGCGTACTAGCACAGATACGCAGTATTTT.

This clonotype was observed at least ten times. The V gene is TRBV28, the J gene TRBJ2-5, with D perhaps matching TRBD1 or TRBD2 (5 bases each). This CDR3 comprises 15 residues. Trimming cost V 6 bases and J 1 base, with 15 bases left between them. Per germline, CDR1 MDHEN and CDR2 SYDVKM. In DNA, the CDR3 is TGTGCCAGCAGCCTCCGGGACGGAACCCAAGAGACCCAGTACTTC. Its translation is CASSLRDGTQETQYF.